The 30 T cell receptor beta chains presented below share a single source sample, sequenced in a study of control samples from healthy donors and cancer patients (dated by TCRdb to 2018 to 2020). The library was prepared using the immunoSEQ multiplex PCR assay. TCRdb took over this immuneACCESS table, retaining in-frame rearrangements with V and J assigned. Such tables are incomplete; in checked studies, under half of the missing clones stem from an unresolved V gene, and the remainder is unexplained. For this sample the table gives roughly 14,000 clones, of which about 87% were detected only once. The leading ten clones occupy 11% of the sample. The material sequenced was PBMCs. The source is a woman aged 70-85 years with colorectal cancer.

V gene TRBV4-1 combines with J gene TRBJ2-5; D is perhaps TRBD1 (6 bases). Germline CDR1 MGHRA, CDR2 YSYEKL. Trimming stripped 2 bases from V and 1 base from J, with 11 bases between. The CDR3 is 15 residues long. This CDR3 is CASSQTGLFQETQYF. CDR3 DNA sequence: TGCGCCAGCAGCCAAACAGGGCTTTTCCAAGAGACCCAGTACTTC.

The rearrangement uses TRBV7-9 and TRBJ2-7, with 9 bases aligning to TRBD1. The CDR3 length is 14 residues. From germline, CDR1 is SEHNR and CDR2 FQNEAQ (reference sequence). Trimming took 6 bases from V and 6 from J; bases not matched to a gene: 9. DNA for the CDR3: TGTGCCAGCAGGGCCGGGACAGGGTATCTCGAGCAGTACTTC. It specifies CASRAGTGYLEQYF.

Only a few counts were recorded for this clone. The chain combines TRBV4-1 with TRBJ1-5; no firm D call. The germline V gene has CDR1 MGHRA and CDR2 YSYEKL. V lost 4 bases and J 1 base, leaving 11 bases between the germline ends. The CDR3 totals 15 residues. For the CDR3, the DNA is TGCGCCAGCAGCCCAACGGCCGACAGCAATCAGCCCCAGCATTTT. This gives the protein CASSPTADSNQPQHF.

The J gene is TRBJ2-5, the V gene TRBV25-1; D tentatively reads TRBD1 or TRBD2 (5 bases each). In germline, CDR1 is MGHDK, CDR2 SYGVNS. This CDR3 contains 14 residues. V gave up 8 bases and J gave up 2 bases, with 15 bases separating them. Here the CDR3 reads CASAPGLNQETQYF. Here the CDR3 DNA reads TGTGCCAGCGCGCCGGGGCTAAATCAAGAGACCCAGTACTTC. The whole variable domain, filled in from reference TRBV25-1 and TRBJ2-5, reads EADIYQTPRYLVIGTGKKITLECSQTMGHDKMYWYQQDPGMELHLIHYSYGVNSTEKGDLSSESTVSRIRTEHFPLTLESARPSHTSQYLCASAPGLNQETQYFGPGTRLLVL.

The chain links TRBV5-5 to TRBJ1-1, with D perhaps TRBD1 (5 bases). V was clipped by 4 bases and J by 4 bases, with 17 bases between them. CDR3 length equals 15 residues. CDR1 and CDR2 from the germline V gene are SGHKS and YYEKEE (reference sequence). The CDR3 region is CASSRTGGVSTEAFF. DNA for the CDR3: TGTGCCAGCAGCCGAACGGGGGGAGTATCCACTGAAGCTTTCTTT.

The chain carries TRBV4-3 and TRBJ2-1; D is unresolved. The CDR3 covers 14 residues. CDR1 and CDR2 (germline): LGHNA, YSLEER. V lost 5 bases, J lost 6 bases, and 14 bases lay in between. The CDR3 region has the DNA TGCGCCAGCAGCTTAGGCGGACGCAGCAATGAGCAGTTCTTC. It codes for CASSLGGRSNEQFF.

The V and J genes are TRBV4-3 and TRBJ1-5; D gene unclear. There are 13 residues in the CDR3. CDR1 and CDR2 from the germline V gene are LGHNA and YSLEER. V lost 3 bases to trimming and J lost 7 bases, with 10 bases between them. The CDR3 sequence: CASSQLPGQPQHF. CDR3 in DNA: TGCGCCAGCAGCCAGCTCCCGGGGCAGCCCCAGCATTTT.

The chain uses TRBV10-1 and TRBJ2-3, with D perhaps TRBD1 (5 bases). The V gene lost 5 bases and the J gene lost 5 bases, with 20 bases spanning the gap. The CDR3 is 16 amino acids. The germline V gene encodes CDR1 WNHNN and CDR2 SYGVQD (reference sequence). Here the CDR3 reads CASSLDTVFTRDTQYF. CDR3 nucleotides: TGCGCCAGCAGTCTGGACACCGTCTTTACCCGAGATACGCAGTATTTT.

The V call is TRBV14, the J call TRBJ2-6; the D is unclear. Trimming took off 3 bases at V and 0 bases at J, with 6 bases between the two ends. This CDR3 spans 15 amino acids. Looked up from germline, CDR1 is SGHDN and CDR2 is FVKESK. In DNA, the CDR3 is TGTGCCAGCAGCCAGATCGTCTCTGGGGCCAACGTCCTGACTTTC. Its translation is CASSQIVSGANVLTF.

This chain joins TRBV18 and TRBJ1-5, with 7 bases matching TRBD1. Germline CDR1 reads KGHSH; CDR2 reads LQKENI. V shed 2 bases, J shed 9 bases, and the junction held 4 bases outside the gene matches. The CDR3 consists of 13 residues. The DNA of the CDR3 is TGTGCCAGCTCACCAGGGACAGTTTCGCCCCAGCATTTT. Protein product: CASSPGTVSPQHF.

The chain employs TRBV12-5 and TRBJ2-7, with D possibly being TRBD1 (6 bases). The CDR3 runs 12 residues. Germline V gene sequence: CDR1 LGHNT, CDR2 FRNRAP. V was shortened by 4 bases and J by 8 bases, with 12 bases between the two germline ends. CDR3 nucleotide sequence: TGTGCTAGTGGTTGGCCCCAGGGGCAGCAGTACTTC. Protein sequence: CASGWPQGQQYF. Using reference TRBV12-5 and TRBJ2-7 for the parts outside the CDR3, the full variable domain is DARVTQTPRHKVTEMGQEVTMRCQPILGHNTVFWYRQTMMQGLELLAYFRNRAPLDDSGMPKDRFSAEMPDATLATLKIQPSEPRDSAVYFCASGWPQGQQYFGPGTRLTVT.

This chain connects TRBV5-6 to TRBJ2-2; 8 nucleotides agree with TRBD1. The CDR3 consists of 17 residues. Per the germline V gene, CDR1 is SGHDT and CDR2 is YYEEEE. V trimming: 5 bases; J trimming: 1 base; junction bases outside the gene matches: 10. CDR3 DNA sequence: TGTGCCAGCAGACACGAGCGAGGACAGGGGAACACCGGGGAGCTGTTTTTT. This codes for CASRHERGQGNTGELFF.

The DNA for the CDR3 is TGTGCCAGCAGTTACGACAGGCGAAGCAATCAGCCCCAGCATTTT. It codes for CASSYDRRSNQPQHF. The V gene is TRBV6-2 or TRBV6-3, the J gene TRBJ1-5; D perhaps matches TRBD1 (6 bases). Trimming shortened V by 2 bases and J by 1 base, and 9 bases separated the two germline ends. The CDR3 is 15 residues long. The germline V gene encodes CDR1 MNHEY and CDR2 SVGEGT.

This clone was counted only a few times. This chain connects TRBV30 to TRBJ2-2; tentatively, D is TRBD2 (5 bases). The germline CDR1 and CDR2 sequences are GTSNPN and SVGIG (reference sequence). V dropped 1 base and J dropped 2 bases, with 11 bases sitting between them. The CDR3 is 15 amino acids. CDR3 region: CAWSGGSGNTGELFF. CDR3 bases: TGTGCCTGGAGTGGAGGGAGTGGTAACACCGGGGAGCTGTTTTTT.

This sequence joins TRBV7-2 and TRBJ1-5; D gene unclear. CDR1 and CDR2 from the germline V gene are SGHTA and FQGNSA. V was clipped by 1 base and J by 7 bases, with 8 bases between them. The CDR3 has 13 residues. The DNA for the CDR3 is TGTGCCAGCAGCTTAGGCAGAAACCAGCCCCAGCATTTT. It encodes CASSLGRNQPQHF.

The V gene is TRBV5-1, the J gene TRBJ2-5; D unresolved. The CDR3 extends over 12 amino acids. From germline, CDR1 is SGHRS and CDR2 YFSETQ. V shed 0 bases and J shed 6 bases, with 6 bases lying between them. The CDR3 region is CASSLVPKTQYF. In DNA form, the CDR3 reads TGCGCCAGCAGCTTGGTCCCTAAGACCCAGTACTTC.

The genes are TRBV24-1 and TRBJ2-2; 7 bases map to TRBD1. In germline, CDR1 is KGHDR, CDR2 SFDVKD. With V trimmed by 5 bases and J by 1 base, 0 bases remained unmatched. The CDR3 length is 14 residues. The CDR3 DNA sequence: TGTGCCACCAGTGGGACAGGGAACACCGGGGAGCTGTTTTTT. Translating gives CATSGTGNTGELFF.

This chain joins TRBV19 and TRBJ1-1, with D tentatively TRBD1 (5 bases). The CDR3 runs 13 residues. The V and J ends lost 8 bases and 4 bases respectively, with 14 bases between them. Germline CDR1 reads LNHDA; CDR2 reads SQIVND (reference sequence). CDR3 in amino acids: CASAFGGGTEAFF. CDR3 sequence (DNA): TGTGCCAGTGCCTTCGGGGGGGGCACTGAAGCTTTCTTT.

The chain employs TRBV5-1 and TRBJ1-4, with D unresolved. Trimming left V 0 bases short and J 5 bases short, with 11 bases between. The CDR3 is 15 amino acids. Germline V gives CDR1 SGHRS, CDR2 YFSETQ. CDR3 coding DNA: TGCGCCAGCAGCTTGGCCCGCCAGAACAATGAAAAACTGTTTTTT. Residues: CASSLARQNNEKLFF.

The genes are TRBV24-1 and TRBJ2-1; the D gene is possibly TRBD1 (6 bases). V was shortened by 4 bases and J by 0 bases, with 12 bases between the two germline ends. The CDR3 consists of 16 residues. In germline, CDR1 is KGHDR, CDR2 SFDVKD. CDR3 loop: CATSDPQGSSYNEQFF. The CDR3 coding sequence is TGTGCCACCAGTGACCCGCAGGGGAGCTCCTACAATGAGCAGTTCTTC.

The V call is TRBV19, the J call TRBJ1-4; 9 bases map to TRBD1. The junction had 6 bases not matched to a gene; V was cut back by 10 bases and J by 0 bases. There are 15 residues in the CDR3. Germline loops: CDR1 LNHDA, CDR2 SQIVND (reference sequence). The CDR3 nucleotides read TGTGCCACCGAGGGACAGGGACCAACTAATGAAAAACTGTTTTTT. Translated, it gives CATEGQGPTNEKLFF.

The V call is TRBV5-1, the J call TRBJ1-2; D unclear. V was clipped by 1 base and J by 6 bases, with 19 bases between them. Looked up from germline, CDR1 is SGHRS and CDR2 is YFSETQ. The CDR3 sequence is 16 residues long. The CDR3 protein is CASSLSIGLYGDGYTF. In DNA, the CDR3 is TGCGCCAGCAGCTTGTCGATCGGGTTGTATGGGGATGGCTACACCTTC.

The chain joins TRBV9 to TRBJ2-3, with 14 bases that match TRBD2. The CDR3 length is 15 residues. V lost 3 bases, J lost 6 bases, and 3 bases stayed unmatched. CDR1 is SGDLS and CDR2 is YYNGEE in the germline V gene. CDR3 coding DNA: TGTGCCAGCAGCGCAGGGACTAGCGGGAGTGATACGCAGTATTTT. Amino acids: CASSAGTSGSDTQYF.

This clone was counted a few times. The CDR3 sequence: CASSFRTGGIRFQANTEAFF. The CDR3 DNA reads TGTGCCAGCAGCTTCCGGACAGGGGGCATTAGATTCCAGGCGAACACTGAAGCTTTCTTT. This chain uses TRBV11-3 with TRBJ1-1; 11 bases map to TRBD1. The V segment lost 3 bases and the J segment 1 base; nucleotides outside the gene matches: 16. The CDR3 runs to 20 residues. Germline V gives CDR1 SGHNT, CDR2 YENEEA.

V usage is TRBV27 and J usage is TRBJ2-7, with D uncertain. CDR3 length: 13 residues. Germline V lookup: CDR1 MNHEY, CDR2 SMNVEV (reference sequence). The germline V and J ends were trimmed by 3 bases and 0 bases, with 6 bases remaining between them. For the CDR3, the DNA is TGTGCCAGCAGTTTCCTTAGCTCCTACGAGCAGTACTTC. It translates to CASSFLSSYEQYF.

The chain couples TRBV9 to TRBJ2-3; weak D call: TRBD1 (7 bases). Germline CDR1 and CDR2: SGDLS and YYNGEE. The CDR3 contains 15 residues. Trimming removed 0 bases at V and 5 bases at J, with 13 bases between. CDR3 in amino acids: CASSVGRGQGDTQYF. Written as DNA, the CDR3 is TGTGCCAGCAGCGTAGGGAGGGGGCAAGGAGATACGCAGTATTTT.

The CDR3 here is CASSLSGFYEQYF. The CDR3 DNA reads as TGTGCCAGCAGCTTGTCTGGGTTTTACGAGCAGTACTTC. The genes are TRBV5-6 and TRBJ2-7; D unclear. Germline lookup yields CDR1 SGHDT and CDR2 YYEEEE. The V and J ends lost 1 base and 4 bases respectively, with 9 bases between them. There are 13 residues in the CDR3.

The rearrangement links TRBV11-2 to TRBJ2-7, with 8 nucleotides matching TRBD1. The CDR3 has 14 residues. J gave up 5 bases and V 4 bases, and 7 bases lay outside the gene matches. In germline, CDR1 is SGHAT, CDR2 FQNNGV. CDR3 DNA sequence: TGTGCCAGCAGCTCCCGGGACAGGATGAACGAGCAGTACTTC. Protein sequence: CASSSRDRMNEQYF.

This chain links TRBV11-1 with TRBJ2-7, with a weak D call TRBD1 (6 bases). Deletions cut 1 base from V and 4 bases from J, with 14 bases between. The CDR3 runs 15 residues. Germline assignment: CDR1 SGHAT and CDR2 FQDESV (reference sequence). DNA for the CDR3: TGTGCCAGCAGCTTAGGAGGGGGTCAAGTTTACGAGCAGTACTTC. Translating it yields CASSLGGGQVYEQYF.

The chain couples TRBV4-1 to TRBJ1-5; D may be TRBD1 (5 bases). CDR1 and CDR2 from the germline V gene are MGHRA and YSYEKL. This CDR3 is built from 14 residues. V was clipped by 3 bases and J by 1 base, with 7 bases between them. The CDR3 DNA reads TGCGCCAGCAGCCAGGGGCAGAGCAATCAGCCCCAGCATTTT. Translating it yields CASSQGQSNQPQHF.